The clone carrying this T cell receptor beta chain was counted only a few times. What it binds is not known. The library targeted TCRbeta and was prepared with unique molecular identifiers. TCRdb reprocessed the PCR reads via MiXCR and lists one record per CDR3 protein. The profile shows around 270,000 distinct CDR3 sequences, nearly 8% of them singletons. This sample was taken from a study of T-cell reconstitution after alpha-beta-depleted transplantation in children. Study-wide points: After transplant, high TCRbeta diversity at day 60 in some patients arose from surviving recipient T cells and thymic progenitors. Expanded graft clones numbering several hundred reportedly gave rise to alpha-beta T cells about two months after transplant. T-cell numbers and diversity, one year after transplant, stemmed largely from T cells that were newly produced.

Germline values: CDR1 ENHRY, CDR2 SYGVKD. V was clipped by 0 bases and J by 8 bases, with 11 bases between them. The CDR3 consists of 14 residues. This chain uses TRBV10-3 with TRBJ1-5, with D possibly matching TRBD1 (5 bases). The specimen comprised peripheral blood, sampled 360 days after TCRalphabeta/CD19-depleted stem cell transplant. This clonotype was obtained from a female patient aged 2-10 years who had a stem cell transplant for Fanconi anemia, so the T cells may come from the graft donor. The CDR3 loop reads CAISESVQGKPQHF. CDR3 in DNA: TGTGCCATCAGTGAGTCGGTTCAGGGTAAGCCCCAGCATTTT.